These 19 T cell receptor beta chains were sequenced from one sample in a study of blood T cell repertoires in COVID-19. Using immunoSEQ multiplex PCR, the repertoire was profiled, and TCRdb retains in-frame clones only, with some absent. Here the sample spans fewer than 75,000 clones, around 87% being singletons. Input material: peripheral blood. The receptors shown here come from a man in his sixties with active or convalescent COVID-19.

The CDR3 here is CASSSTSTRTDTQYF. CDR3 DNA sequence: TGCGCCAGCAGCAGTACTAGCACCCGCACAGATACGCAGTATTTT. The V gene is TRBV5-1, the J gene TRBJ2-3; TRBD2 might be the D (6 bases). This CDR3 region has 15 residues. With 4 bases removed from V and 1 base from J, the gap between germline ends came to 13 bases. Germline V gene data show CDR1 as SGHRS and CDR2 as YFSETQ.

The V gene is TRBV7-8, the J gene TRBJ1-1; D might be TRBD1 (6 bases). The CDR3 is made up of 14 amino acids. Germline V gene sequence: CDR1 SGHVS, CDR2 FQNEAQ. Trimming took off 5 bases at V and 5 bases at J, with 15 bases between the two ends. The CDR3 DNA is TGTGCCAGCAGCCGCTATGAGGGGGTGACTGAAGCTTTCTTT. Amino acid sequence: CASSRYEGVTEAFF.

V gene TRBV29-1 combines with J gene TRBJ2-3, with 7 bases aligning to TRBD2. Per the germline V gene, CDR1 is SQVTM and CDR2 is ANQGSEA. CDR3 size: 14 residues. V was clipped by 6 bases and J by 0 bases; unmatched bases: 6. The chain's CDR3 is CSVKGRGSTDTQYF. The CDR3, as DNA: TGCAGCGTAAAGGGGCGGGGGAGCACAGATACGCAGTATTTT.

The rearrangement links TRBV12-3 or TRBV12-4 to TRBJ1-6, with unresolved D. Trimming removed 6 bases at V and 7 bases at J, with 7 bases between. The CDR3 consists of 12 residues. This CDR3 is CASSVANSPLHF. The CDR3, as DNA: TGTGCCAGCAGCGTAGCCAATTCACCCCTCCACTTT.

The chain combines TRBV6-5 with TRBJ1-4; 7 nucleotides line up with TRBD1. V lost 7 bases and J lost 8; bases outside the gene matches: 4. The length of the CDR3 is 12 residues. Looked up from germline, CDR1 is MNHEY and CDR2 is SVGAGI. DNA for the CDR3: TGTGCCAGCACCAAGGACAGGGAAAAACTGTTTTTT. This encodes CASTKDREKLFF.

This clone was detected only a few times. This chain joins TRBV5-4 and TRBJ1-2, with TRBD1 identical over 7 bases. CDR3 length: 14 residues. Trimming took 1 base from V and 8 from J; bases not matched to a gene: 8. Germline assignment: CDR1 SGHNT and CDR2 YYREEE (reference sequence). DNA for the CDR3: TGTGCCAGCAGCTTGAGTCTAACAGGGGAGGGCTACACCTTC. This gives the protein CASSLSLTGEGYTF. Based on the CDR3 plus reference TRBV5-4 and TRBJ1-2, the full variable domain is ETGVTQSPTHLIKTRGQQVTLRCSSQSGHNTVSWYQQALGQGPQFIFQYYREEENGRGNFPPRFSGLQFPNYSSELNVNALELDDSALYLCASSLSLTGEGYTFGSGTRLTVV.

This clone was recorded once. The chain joins TRBV10-1 to TRBJ2-4, with a weak D call TRBD2 (6 bases). Germline-derived CDR1 and CDR2 are WNHNN and SYGVQD (reference sequence). There are 15 residues in the CDR3. Trimming shortened V by 3 bases and J by 1 base, and 10 bases separated the two germline ends. The CDR3 DNA is TGCGCCAGCAGTGACGGGGGAATGGCCAAAAACATTCAGTACTTC. Its translation: CASSDGGMAKNIQYF.

This chain joins TRBV5-1 and TRBJ2-5; tentatively, D is TRBD1 (6 bases). The CDR3 runs to 14 residues. Germline lookup yields CDR1 SGHRS and CDR2 YFSETQ. Trimming left V 0 bases short and J 6 bases short, with 12 bases between. CDR3 loop: CASSLASGDQTQYF. For the CDR3, the DNA is TGCGCCAGCAGCTTGGCGTCAGGGGATCAGACCCAGTACTTC.

The gene calls are TRBV12-3 or TRBV12-4 and TRBJ2-7, with TRBD2 matching over 7 bases. Trimming cost V 5 bases and J 5 bases; bases outside gene matches: 3. The CDR3 has 12 residues. The CDR3 here is CASSMTSNEQYF. DNA for the CDR3: TGTGCCAGCAGTATGACTAGCAACGAGCAGTACTTC.

This clone appeared once. In DNA, the CDR3 is TGTGCCACCAGTGACTCCACGGTGACGGGCATTCAGTACTTC. Its translation is CATSDSTVTGIQYF. J is TRBJ2-4 and V is TRBV24-1; unclear D gene. V was clipped by 4 bases and J by 9 bases, with 15 bases between them. Germline CDR1 reads KGHDR; CDR2 reads SFDVKD. The CDR3 totals 14 residues.

The rearrangement joins TRBV6-1 to TRBJ1-2, with D maybe TRBD1 (5 bases). V was pared by 2 bases and J by 6 bases, with 16 bases between. CDR1 and CDR2 from the germline V gene are MNHNS and SASEGT. This CDR3 contains 15 residues. The CDR3 reads CASSELGRVVNGYTF. CDR3 nucleotide sequence: TGTGCCAGCAGTGAATTAGGCAGGGTGGTGAATGGCTACACCTTC.

This chain links TRBV6-2 or TRBV6-3 with TRBJ1-2, with 11 bases fitting TRBD1. The germline CDR1 and CDR2 sequences are MNHEY and SVGEGT. With 3 bases clipped from V and 5 bases from J, the junction kept 2 bases outside the gene matches. The length of the CDR3 is 14 residues. The CDR3 sequence: CASSYGTGGYGYTF. CDR3 nucleotides: TGTGCCAGCAGTTATGGGACAGGGGGATATGGCTACACCTTC.

The rearrangement joins TRBV11-3 to TRBJ2-7, with no clear D. This CDR3 is 13 amino acids long. V lost 3 bases, J lost 2 bases, and 8 bases lay in between. Germline CDR1 SGHNT, CDR2 YENEEA. This CDR3 reads CASSFGPTYEQYF. The DNA of the CDR3 is TGTGCCAGCAGCTTTGGGCCTACCTACGAGCAGTACTTC.

V is TRBV19 and J is TRBJ1-6; TRBD1 aligns across 10 bases. The CDR3 covers 15 residues. J gave up 7 bases and V 4 bases, and 4 bases lay outside the gene matches. The V gene's germline CDR1 is LNHDA and CDR2 SQIVND (reference sequence). CDR3 bases: TGTGCCAGTAGTAACCGGGGACAGGGGAATTCACCCCTCCACTTT. Its protein is CASSNRGQGNSPLHF.

A single count supports this clone. V usage is TRBV28 and J usage is TRBJ1-6; a weak D match, TRBD1 (5 bases). CDR1 and CDR2 from the germline V gene are MDHEN and SYDVKM. Trimming shortened V by 7 bases and J by 6 bases, and 16 bases separated the two germline ends. The CDR3 has 15 amino acids. The DNA of the CDR3 is TGTGCCAGCACCAACGCGGGACTTGGTAATTCACCCCTCCACTTT. This gives the protein CASTNAGLGNSPLHF.

V and J are TRBV5-6 and TRBJ2-7, with TRBD2 as a possible D gene (5 bases). The V gene lost 2 bases and the J gene lost 1 base, with 10 bases spanning the gap. The V gene's germline CDR1 is SGHDT and CDR2 YYEEEE. The CDR3 length is 14 residues. CDR3 bases: TGTGCCAGCAGCTTAGACGGCGGGTCCTACGAGCAGTACTTC. Amino acid sequence: CASSLDGGSYEQYF.

This rearrangement joins TRBV7-9 to TRBJ1-3, with 10 bases identical to TRBD1. Germline V lookup: CDR1 SEHNR, CDR2 FQNEAQ (reference sequence). CDR3 size: 16 residues. Trimming at V came to 1 base and at J to 1 base, leaving 1 base not matched to a gene. The CDR3 loop reads CASSLGQGASGNTIYF. DNA of the CDR3: TGTGCCAGCAGCTTAGGACAGGGGGCATCTGGAAACACCATATATTTT.

The chain combines TRBV7-3 with TRBJ2-1; D is perhaps TRBD2 (6 bases). Germline V gene sequence: CDR1 SGHTA, CDR2 FQGTGA. CDR3 length: 15 amino acids. The ends were cut back, 0 bases at V and 2 bases at J, with 8 bases in the middle. This CDR3 reads CASSLTTGAYNEQFF. For the CDR3, the DNA is TGTGCCAGCAGCTTAACCACGGGAGCCTACAATGAGCAGTTCTTC.

J is TRBJ1-4 and V is TRBV7-9; a possible D gene is TRBD1 (6 bases). V was cut by 3 bases and J by 3 bases, with 11 bases left in between. The V gene's germline CDR1 is SEHNR and CDR2 FQNEAQ (reference sequence). This CDR3 spans 15 amino acids. The CDR3 bases are TGTGCCAGCAGCTTGACAGGACAGCCTAATGAAAAACTGTTTTTT. Its protein product is CASSLTGQPNEKLFF.